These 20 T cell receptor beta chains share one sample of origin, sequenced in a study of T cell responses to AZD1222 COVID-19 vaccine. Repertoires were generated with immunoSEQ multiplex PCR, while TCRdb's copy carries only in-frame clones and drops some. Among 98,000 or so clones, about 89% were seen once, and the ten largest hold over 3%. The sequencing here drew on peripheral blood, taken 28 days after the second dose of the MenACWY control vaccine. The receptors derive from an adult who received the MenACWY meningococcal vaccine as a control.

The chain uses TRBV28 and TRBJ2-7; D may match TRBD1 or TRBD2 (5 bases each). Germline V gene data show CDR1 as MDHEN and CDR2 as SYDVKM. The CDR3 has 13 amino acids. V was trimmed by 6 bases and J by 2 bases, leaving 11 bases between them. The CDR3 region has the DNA TGTGCCAGCAGAACCCCGGGACCCTACGAGCAGTACTTC. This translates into CASRTPGPYEQYF.

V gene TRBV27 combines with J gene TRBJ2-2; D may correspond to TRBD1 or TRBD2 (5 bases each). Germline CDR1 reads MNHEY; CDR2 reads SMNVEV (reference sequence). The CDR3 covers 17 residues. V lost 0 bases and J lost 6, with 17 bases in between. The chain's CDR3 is CASSLSFRDDGPGELFF. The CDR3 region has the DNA TGTGCCAGCAGTTTATCCTTCCGGGACGACGGGCCCGGGGAGCTGTTTTTT.

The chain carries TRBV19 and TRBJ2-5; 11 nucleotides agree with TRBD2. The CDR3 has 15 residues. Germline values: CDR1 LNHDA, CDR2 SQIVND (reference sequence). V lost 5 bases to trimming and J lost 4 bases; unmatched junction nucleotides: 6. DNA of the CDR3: TGTGCCAGTAGTCCTGGGACTAGCGGAACAGAGACCCAGTACTTC. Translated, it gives CASSPGTSGTETQYF.

This CDR3 is CASSHKLAGGRYEQYF. CDR3 sequence (DNA): TGTGCCAGCAGCCACAAACTAGCGGGGGGCCGCTACGAGCAGTACTTC. The chain recombines TRBV6-2 or TRBV6-3 with TRBJ2-7; 12 nucleotides match TRBD2. J was trimmed by 3 bases and V by 6 bases; bases with no gene match: 9. CDR1 is MNHEY, CDR2 SVGEGT, per germline. There are 16 residues in the CDR3.

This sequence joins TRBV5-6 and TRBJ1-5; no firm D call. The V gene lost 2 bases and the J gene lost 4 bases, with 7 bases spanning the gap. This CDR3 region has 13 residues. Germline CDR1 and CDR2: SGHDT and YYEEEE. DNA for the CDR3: TGTGCCAGCAGCTTTAGGAGGAATCAGCCCCAGCATTTT. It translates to CASSFRRNQPQHF.

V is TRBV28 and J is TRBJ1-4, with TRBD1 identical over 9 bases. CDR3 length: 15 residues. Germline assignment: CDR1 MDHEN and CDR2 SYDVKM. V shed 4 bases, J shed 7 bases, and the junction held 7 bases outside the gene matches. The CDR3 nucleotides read TGTGCCAGCAGTTCCCCGGGACAGGGAACTGAAAAACTGTTTTTT. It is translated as CASSSPGQGTEKLFF.

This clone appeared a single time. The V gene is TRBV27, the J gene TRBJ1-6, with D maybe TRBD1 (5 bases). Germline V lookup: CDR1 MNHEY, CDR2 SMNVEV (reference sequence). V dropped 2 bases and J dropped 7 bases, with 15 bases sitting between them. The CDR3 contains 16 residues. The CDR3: CASSLGRTRTNSPLHF. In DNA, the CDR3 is TGTGCCAGCAGTTTAGGCAGGACACGCACCAATTCACCCCTCCACTTT.

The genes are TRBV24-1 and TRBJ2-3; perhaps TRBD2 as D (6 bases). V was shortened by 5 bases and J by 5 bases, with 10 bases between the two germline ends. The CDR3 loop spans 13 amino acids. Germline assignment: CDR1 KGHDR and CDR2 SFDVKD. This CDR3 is CATSGLVGDTQYF. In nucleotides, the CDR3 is TGTGCCACCAGTGGACTAGTAGGAGATACGCAGTATTTT.

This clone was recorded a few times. The CDR3 DNA is TGTGCCAGCAGCCCCGAGAGTCGACAGGGTCGGACCCTCCACTTT. Translation: CASSPESRQGRTLHF. The rearrangement uses TRBV7-8 and TRBJ1-6; 7 bases align to TRBD1. CDR1 is SGHVS, CDR2 FQNEAQ, per germline. J was trimmed by 14 bases and V by 5 bases; bases with no gene match: 15. This CDR3 is built from 15 residues.

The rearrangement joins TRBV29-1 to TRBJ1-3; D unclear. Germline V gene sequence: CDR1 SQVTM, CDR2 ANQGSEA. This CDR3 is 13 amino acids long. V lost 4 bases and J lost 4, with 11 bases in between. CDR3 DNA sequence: TGCAGCGTTGCAATTGCTTCCGGAAACACCATATATTTT. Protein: CSVAIASGNTIYF.

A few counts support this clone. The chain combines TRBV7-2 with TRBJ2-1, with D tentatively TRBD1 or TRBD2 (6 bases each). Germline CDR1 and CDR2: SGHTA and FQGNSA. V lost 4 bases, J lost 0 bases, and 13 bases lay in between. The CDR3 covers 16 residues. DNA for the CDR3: TGTGCCAGCAGCTCACGGGGGCAGCGCTCCTACAATGAGCAGTTCTTC. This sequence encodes CASSSRGQRSYNEQFF. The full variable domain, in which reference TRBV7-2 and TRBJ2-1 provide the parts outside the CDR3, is GAGVSQSPSNKVTEKGKDVELRCDPISGHTALYWYRQSLGQGLEFLIYFQGNSAPDKSGLPSDRFSAERTGGSVSTLTIQRTQQEDSAVYLCASSSRGQRSYNEQFFGPGTRLTVL.

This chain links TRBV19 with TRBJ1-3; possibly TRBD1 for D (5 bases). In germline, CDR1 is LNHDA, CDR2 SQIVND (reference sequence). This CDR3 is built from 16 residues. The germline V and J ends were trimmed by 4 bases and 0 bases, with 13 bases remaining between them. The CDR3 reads CASSTTGRSSGNTIYF. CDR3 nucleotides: TGTGCCAGTAGTACCACGGGACGGAGCTCTGGAAACACCATATATTTT.

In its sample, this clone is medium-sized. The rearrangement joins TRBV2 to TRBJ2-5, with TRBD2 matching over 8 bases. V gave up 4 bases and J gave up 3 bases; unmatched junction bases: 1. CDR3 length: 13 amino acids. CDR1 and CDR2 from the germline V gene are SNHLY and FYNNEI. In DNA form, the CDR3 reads TGTGCCAGCAGTGCGACTAGCGAAGAGACCCAGTACTTC. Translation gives CASSATSEETQYF.

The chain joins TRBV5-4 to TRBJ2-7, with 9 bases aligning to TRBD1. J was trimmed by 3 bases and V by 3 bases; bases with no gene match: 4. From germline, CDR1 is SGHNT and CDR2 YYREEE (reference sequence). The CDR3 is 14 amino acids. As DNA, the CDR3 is TGTGCCAGCAGCTGGGGACAGGGATTCTACGAGCAGTACTTC. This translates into CASSWGQGFYEQYF. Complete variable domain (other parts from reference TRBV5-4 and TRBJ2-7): ETGVTQSPTHLIKTRGQQVTLRCSSQSGHNTVSWYQQALGQGPQFIFQYYREEENGRGNFPPRFSGLQFPNYSSELNVNALELDDSALYLCASSWGQGFYEQYFGPGTRLTVT.

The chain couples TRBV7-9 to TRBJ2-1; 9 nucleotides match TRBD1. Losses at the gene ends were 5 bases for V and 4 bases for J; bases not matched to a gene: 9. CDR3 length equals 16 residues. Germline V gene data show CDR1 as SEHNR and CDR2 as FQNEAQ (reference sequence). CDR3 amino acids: CASSLFGGQGYNEQFF. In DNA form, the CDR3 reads TGTGCCAGCAGCCTTTTCGGGGGACAGGGATACAATGAGCAGTTCTTC. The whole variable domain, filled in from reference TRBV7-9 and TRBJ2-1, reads DTGVSQNPRHKITKRGQNVTFRCDPISEHNRLYWYRQTLGQGPEFLTYFQNEAQLEKSRLLSDRFSAERPKGSFSTLEIQRTEQGDSAMYLCASSLFGGQGYNEQFFGPGTRLTVL.

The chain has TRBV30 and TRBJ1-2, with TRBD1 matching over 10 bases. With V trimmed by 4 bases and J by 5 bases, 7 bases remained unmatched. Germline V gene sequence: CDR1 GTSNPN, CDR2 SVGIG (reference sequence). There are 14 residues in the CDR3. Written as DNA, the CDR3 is TGTGCCTGGAAACCGGGACAGGGGTTTTATGGCTACACCTTC. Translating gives CAWKPGQGFYGYTF.

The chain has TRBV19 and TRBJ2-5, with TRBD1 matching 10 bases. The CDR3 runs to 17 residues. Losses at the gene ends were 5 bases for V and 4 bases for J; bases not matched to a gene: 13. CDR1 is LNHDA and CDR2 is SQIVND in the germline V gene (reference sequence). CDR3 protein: CASSADRGTTGRETQYF. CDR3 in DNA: TGTGCCAGTAGTGCGGACAGGGGGACCACCGGTCGAGAGACCCAGTACTTC.

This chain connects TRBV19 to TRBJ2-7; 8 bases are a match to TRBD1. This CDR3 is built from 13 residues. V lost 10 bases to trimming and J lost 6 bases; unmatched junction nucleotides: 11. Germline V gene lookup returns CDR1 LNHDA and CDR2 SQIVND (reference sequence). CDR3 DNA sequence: TGTGCCATCACGACAGGGGAGGCGAGCGAGCAGTACTTC. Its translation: CAITTGEASEQYF.

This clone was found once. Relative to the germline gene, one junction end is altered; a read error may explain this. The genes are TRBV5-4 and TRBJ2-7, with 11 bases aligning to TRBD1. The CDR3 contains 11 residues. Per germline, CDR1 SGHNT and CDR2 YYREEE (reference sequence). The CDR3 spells CASSSGGQGVF. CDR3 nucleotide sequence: TGTGCCAGCAGTTCGGGGGGACAGGGGGTTTTC.

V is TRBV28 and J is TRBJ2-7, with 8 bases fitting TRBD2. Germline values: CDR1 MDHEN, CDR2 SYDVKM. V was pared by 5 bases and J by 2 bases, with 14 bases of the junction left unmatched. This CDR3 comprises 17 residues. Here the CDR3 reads CASSPNGGAGRPYEQYF. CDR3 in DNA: TGTGCCAGCAGTCCGAACGGGGGGGCAGGGCGGCCCTACGAGCAGTACTTC.